This T cell receptor beta chain came from a study of blood T cells in healthy people across ages. The germline gives CDR1 DFQATT, CDR2 SNEGSKA (reference sequence). The V end lost 3 bases, the J end lost 3 bases, and 9 bases lay between the germline ends. This CDR3 has 12 residues. Of note for this clonotype: Its antigen is as yet unknown.

Next came a second PCR, run for roughly 7 to 12 cycles, which used a sample-barcoded 5' primer along with a J-beta primer mix. One entry per CDR3 protein, called by TCRdb with MiXCR from the 5' RACE reads. The sample consists of nearly 1 million distinct CDR3 sequences, just over 50% of them appearing once. The study, taken as a whole, reports: CMV infection status of these donors was not known. Higher diversity, along with more naive CD4+ cells, distinguished long-lived donors from aged donors.

This chain uses TRBV20-1 with TRBJ2-7, with D hard to call. The sample taken for sequencing was blood. This clonotype was obtained from a woman aged 55-70 years in good health. The CDR3 DNA sequence: TGCAGTGCTAGCAACGTAGACTACGAGCAGTACTTC. It codes for CSASNVDYEQYF.